What follows is one TCR beta chain and its context. Its target is unknown. It was with 60 Vbeta and 13 Jbeta primers that the PCR ran. The table came from immunoSEQ multiplex PCR; TCRdb's copy has only in-frame clones and leaves some out. The data contain about 160,000 clones, around 79% of them singletons. CDR1 and CDR2 (germline): KGHSH, LQKENI. The V gene lost 2 bases and the J gene lost 8 bases, with 15 bases spanning the gap. This CDR3 contains 14 residues. The sample belongs to a study of cytomegalovirus exposure and HLA in healthy donors. Study-level results: According to the study, 150 to 200 TCR beta chains were cytomegalovirus-associated.

The sequence came from a woman aged 40 to 50 in good health and CMV-seronegative. The chain couples TRBV18 to TRBJ1-2, with D possibly TRBD1 on 6 matching bases. The specimen was PBMCs. DNA for the CDR3: TGTGCCAGCTCACCAACCAGGGGTACGGACGGCTACACCTTC. Encoded protein: CASSPTRGTDGYTF.